The 6 T cell receptor beta chains below all came from one sample that was sequenced in a study of spatial heterogeneity in lung cancer. Study conclusions and caveats: Intratumoral expanded alpha and beta TCR counts were found to track tumor mutation counts.

No antigen has been assigned to these receptors. Regarding time point: sample taken at primary tumor resection. TCRdb reprocessed the 5' RACE reads via MiXCR and lists one record per CDR3 protein. The profile shows approximately 94,000 distinct CDR3 sequences, about 4.6% of them singletons. Here the sequenced sample was lung tumor tissue, taken at surgery. The receptors here all came from a male donor with early-stage non-small cell lung cancer.

This clonotype was found many times. V is TRBV6-1 and J is TRBJ2-1; 9 nucleotides agree with TRBD1. CDR1 is MNHNS, CDR2 SASEGT, per germline. The V segment lost 7 bases and the J segment 9 bases; nucleotides outside the gene matches: 13. The CDR3 is 15 residues long. CDR3 sequence (DNA): TGTGCCAGCATGGGTTTAGGGACAGGGTATCGTGAGCAGTTCTTC. This codes for CASMGLGTGYREQFF.

This clonotype was detected ten times or more. The chain carries TRBV19 and TRBJ2-3; 10 bases agree with TRBD2. This CDR3 has 16 amino acids. CDR1 is LNHDA, CDR2 SQIVND, per germline (reference sequence). Trimming at V came to 4 bases and at J to 0 bases, leaving 4 bases not matched to a gene. Here the CDR3 DNA reads TGTGCCAGTAGTAGAGGACTAGCGGCAAGCACAGATACGCAGTATTTT. Translation: CASSRGLAASTDTQYF.

This clonotype was picked up many times. The gene calls are TRBV7-9 and TRBJ1-3; TRBD1 aligns across 7 bases. V was pared by 1 base and J by 1 base, with 4 bases of the junction left unmatched. CDR1 SEHNR and CDR2 FQNEAQ come from the germline V gene (reference sequence). The CDR3 extends over 16 amino acids. In DNA form, the CDR3 reads TGTGCCAGCAGCTTAGGGGACAGACTTTCTGGAAACACCATATATTTT. It is translated as CASSLGDRLSGNTIYF.

Many counts were recorded for this clonotype. The chain recombines TRBV6-1 with TRBJ2-3; D remains ambiguous. CDR3 length equals 13 residues. Trimming removed 0 bases from V and 8 bases from J, with 9 bases in between. Germline loops: CDR1 MNHNS, CDR2 SASEGT. The CDR3 here is CASSEAHLGTQYF. The CDR3 DNA reads as TGTGCCAGCAGTGAAGCGCATCTTGGTACGCAGTATTTT.

The chain couples TRBV6-7 to TRBJ2-7; perhaps D is TRBD1 or TRBD2 (5 bases each). TRBV6-7 is an open reading frame whose function is uncertain. This CDR3 spans 13 amino acids. Trimming shortened V by 7 bases and J by 2 bases, and 12 bases separated the two germline ends. CDR3: CASKGTAAYEQYF. In nucleotides, the CDR3 is TGTGCCAGCAAAGGGACCGCTGCCTACGAGCAGTACTTC.

This clonotype was observed many times. The rearrangement uses TRBV6-1 and TRBJ1-5; D ambiguous. Trimming cost V 5 bases and J 3 bases, with 17 bases left between them. Germline V gene data show CDR1 as MNHNS and CDR2 as SASEGT. This CDR3 is built from 16 residues. The CDR3 region has the DNA TGTGCCAGCAGTAGACGAGACCGGGGATTCAATCAGCCCCAGCATTTT. As protein: CASSRRDRGFNQPQHF.